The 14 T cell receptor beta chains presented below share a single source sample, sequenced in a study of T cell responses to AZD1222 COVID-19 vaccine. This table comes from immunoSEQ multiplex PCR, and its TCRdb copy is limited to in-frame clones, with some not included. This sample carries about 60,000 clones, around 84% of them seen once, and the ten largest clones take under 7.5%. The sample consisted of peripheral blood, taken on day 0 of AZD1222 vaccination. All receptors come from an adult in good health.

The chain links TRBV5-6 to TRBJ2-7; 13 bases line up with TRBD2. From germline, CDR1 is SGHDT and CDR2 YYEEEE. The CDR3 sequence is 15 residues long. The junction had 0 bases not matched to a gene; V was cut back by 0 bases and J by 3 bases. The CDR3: CASSLGLAGGYEQYF. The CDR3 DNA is TGTGCCAGCAGCTTGGGACTAGCGGGAGGCTACGAGCAGTACTTC.

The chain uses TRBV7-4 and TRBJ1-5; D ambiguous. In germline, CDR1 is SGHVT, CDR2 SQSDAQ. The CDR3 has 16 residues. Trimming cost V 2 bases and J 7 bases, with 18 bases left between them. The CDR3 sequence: CASSLNTVGIGQPQHF. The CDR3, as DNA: TGTGCCAGCAGCTTAAACACGGTAGGGATCGGACAGCCCCAGCATTTT.

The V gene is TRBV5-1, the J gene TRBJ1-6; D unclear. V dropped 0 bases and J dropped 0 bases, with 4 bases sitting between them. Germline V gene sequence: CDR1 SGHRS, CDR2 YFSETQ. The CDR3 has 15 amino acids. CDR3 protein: CASSLAFSYNSPLHF. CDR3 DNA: TGCGCCAGCAGCTTGGCCTTCTCCTATAATTCACCCCTCCACTTT.

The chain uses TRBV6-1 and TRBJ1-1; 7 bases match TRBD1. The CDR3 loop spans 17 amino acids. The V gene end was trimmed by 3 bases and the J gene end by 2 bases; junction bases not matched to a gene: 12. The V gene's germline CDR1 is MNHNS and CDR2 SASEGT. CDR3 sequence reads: CASSEIMTGPLNTEAFF. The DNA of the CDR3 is TGTGCCAGCAGTGAGATTATGACAGGGCCCCTCAACACTGAAGCTTTCTTT.

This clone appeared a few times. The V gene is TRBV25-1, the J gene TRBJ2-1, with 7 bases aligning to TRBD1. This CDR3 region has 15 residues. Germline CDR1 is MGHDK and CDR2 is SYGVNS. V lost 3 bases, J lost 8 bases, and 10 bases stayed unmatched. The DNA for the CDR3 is TGTGCCAGCAGTGATCCGACGAGGGGGCGGTATGAGCAGTTCTTC. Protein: CASSDPTRGRYEQFF.

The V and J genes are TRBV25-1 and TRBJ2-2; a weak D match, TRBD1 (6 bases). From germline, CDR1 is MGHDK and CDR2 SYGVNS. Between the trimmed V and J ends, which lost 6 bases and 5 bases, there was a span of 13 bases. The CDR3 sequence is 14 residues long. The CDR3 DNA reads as TGTGCCAGCAGACAGGGAGTGGTAACCGGGGAGCTGTTTTTT. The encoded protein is CASRQGVVTGELFF.

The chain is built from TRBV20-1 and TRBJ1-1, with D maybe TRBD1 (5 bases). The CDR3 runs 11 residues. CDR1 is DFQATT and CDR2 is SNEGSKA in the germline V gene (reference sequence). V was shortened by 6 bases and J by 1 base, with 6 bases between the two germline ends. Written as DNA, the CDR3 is TGCAGTGCAAGGGGGAACACTGAAGCTTTCTTT. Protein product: CSARGNTEAFF.

CDR3 sequence reads: CASSYRLAEHSYNEQFF. The CDR3 bases are TGTGCCAGCAGTTACCGACTAGCGGAGCACTCCTACAATGAGCAGTTCTTC. The chain joins TRBV27 to TRBJ2-1; 9 positions agree with TRBD2. CDR1 and CDR2 from the germline V gene are MNHEY and SMNVEV (reference sequence). Losses at the gene ends were 4 bases for V and 0 bases for J; bases not matched to a gene: 7. The CDR3 is made up of 17 amino acids.

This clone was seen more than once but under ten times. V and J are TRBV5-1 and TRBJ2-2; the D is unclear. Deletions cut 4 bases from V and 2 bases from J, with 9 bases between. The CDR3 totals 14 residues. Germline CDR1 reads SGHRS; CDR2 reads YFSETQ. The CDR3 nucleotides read TGCGCCAGCAGCATACAGTCTAACACCGGGGAGCTGTTTTTT. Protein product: CASSIQSNTGELFF. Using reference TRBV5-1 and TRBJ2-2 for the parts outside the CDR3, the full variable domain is KAGVTQTPRYLIKTRGQQVTLSCSPISGHRSVSWYQQTPGQGLQFLFEYFSETQRNKGNFPGRFSGRQFSNSRSEMNVSTLELGDSALYLCASSIQSNTGELFFGEGSRLTVL.

In DNA, the CDR3 is TGTGCCAGCAGCCCCCAGGGACGTCCCCAAGAGACCCAGTACTTC. Translating gives CASSPQGRPQETQYF. The chain has TRBV7-9 and TRBJ2-5, with D perhaps matching TRBD1 or TRBD2 (5 bases each). Between the trimmed V and J ends, which lost 5 bases and 1 base, there was a span of 14 bases. CDR3 length: 15 residues. Per germline, CDR1 SEHNR and CDR2 FQNEAQ (reference sequence).

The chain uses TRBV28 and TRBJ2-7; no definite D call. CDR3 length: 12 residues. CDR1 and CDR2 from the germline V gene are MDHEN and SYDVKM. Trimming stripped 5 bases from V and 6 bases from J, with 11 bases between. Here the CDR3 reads CASSTWTGEQYF. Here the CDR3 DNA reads TGTGCCAGCAGTACCTGGACGGGCGAGCAGTACTTC.

The CDR3 reads CASSGRSYGYTF. CDR3 DNA sequence: TGTGCCAGCAGTGGACGGAGCTATGGCTACACCTTC. The chain is built from TRBV12-3 or TRBV12-4 and TRBJ1-2; no definite D call. CDR3 length equals 12 residues. V was shortened by 5 bases and J by 4 bases, with 8 bases between the two germline ends.

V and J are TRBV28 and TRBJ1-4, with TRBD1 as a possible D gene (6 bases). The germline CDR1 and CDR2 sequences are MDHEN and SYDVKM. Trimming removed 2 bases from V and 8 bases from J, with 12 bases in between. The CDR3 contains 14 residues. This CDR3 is CASSLGDNQEKLFF. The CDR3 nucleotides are TGTGCCAGCAGTTTAGGGGACAATCAAGAAAAACTGTTTTTT.

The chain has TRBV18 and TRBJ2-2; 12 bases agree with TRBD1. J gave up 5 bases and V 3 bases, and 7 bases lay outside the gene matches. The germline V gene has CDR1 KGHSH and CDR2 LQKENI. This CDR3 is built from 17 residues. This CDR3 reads CASSPRGTGGETGELFF. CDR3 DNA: TGTGCCAGCTCACCGCGCGGGACAGGGGGCGAGACCGGGGAGCTGTTTTTT.